This T cell receptor beta chain was observed in a study of patients and donors after allogeneic stem cell transplantation. The J segment lost 2 bases and the V segment lost 3 bases, leaving 3 bases of the junction unmatched. The CDR3 has 14 residues. Germline CDR1 DFQATT, CDR2 SNEGSKA (reference sequence). TCRdb analysed the RT-PCR reads with MiXCR anew, one entry per CDR3 protein. Of about 110,000 distinct CDR3 sequences in the sample, around 36% were seen once. This TCR came from a human donor who was either an allogeneic HSCT recipient or a stem cell or donor lymphocyte infusion donor (not recorded which). It is not recorded whose cells these are; they may come from a transplant donor. Sequenced: blood, either unsorted or a sorted T cell fraction (not recorded which). The chain carries TRBV20-1 and TRBJ1-4; TRBD1 agrees at 7 bases. The CDR3 loop is CSARTGTTNEKLFF. In nucleotides, the CDR3 is TGCAGTGCTAGGACAGGGACGACTAATGAAAAACTGTTTTTT.